This TCR beta chain was recorded in a study of CDR3 diversity in severe acne. Each CDR3 protein gets one entry after TCRdb re-called the PCR reads with MiXCR. The sample lists around 85,000 distinct CDR3 sequences, approximately 54% occurring once. From germline, CDR1 is KGHDR and CDR2 SFDVKD. This CDR3 has 15 residues. Deletions cut 5 bases from V and 2 bases from J, with 12 bases between. V is TRBV24-1 and J is TRBJ1-5; D is perhaps TRBD1 (5 bases). The specimen was blood. The origin of this receptor is a male donor with severe acne vulgaris. CDR3: CATSAQGRGNQPQHF. CDR3 DNA: TGTGCCACCAGTGCGCAGGGACGGGGCAATCAGCCCCAGCATTTT.